The 13 T cell receptor beta chains below come from one sample, sequenced in a study of T cells in Graves' hyperthyroidism and ophthalmopathy. TCR beta CDR3 region amplification was performed from RNA transcripts. An initial round of RT-PCR targeting the TCR CDR3 relied on the HTBI primer set. TCRdb processed the multiplex PCR reads anew with MiXCR; each CDR3 protein has one entry. The table lists about 400,000 distinct CDR3 sequences, over 13% of them singletons. The sequenced sample was blood. Source of these receptors: a man aged 45-65 years with Graves' ophthalmopathy.

In this sample, this clonotype turned up many times. V and J are TRBV12-5 and TRBJ2-3, with 8 bases that match TRBD2. Losses at the gene ends were 6 bases for V and 9 bases for J; bases not matched to a gene: 5. Per the germline V gene, CDR1 is LGHNT and CDR2 is FRNRAP. The CDR3 totals 12 residues. CDR3 region: CASGPGGGTQYF. The CDR3 DNA is TGTGCTAGTGGGCCCGGGGGGGGGACGCAGTATTTT.

This clonotype was detected many times. The V gene is TRBV2, the J gene TRBJ2-3; D is possibly TRBD2 (7 bases). V lost 4 bases and J lost 2, with 19 bases in between. This CDR3 spans 17 amino acids. The germline CDR1 and CDR2 sequences are SNHLY and FYNNEI. As DNA, the CDR3 is TGTGCCAGCAGTGTGGTGAGCGGGACACACAACACAGATACGCAGTATTTT. This gives the protein CASSVVSGTHNTDTQYF.

This clonotype has a count of ten or more. DNA of the CDR3: TGTGCCAGCAGTAAAGGGAGTTCGTCAGATACGCAGTATTTT. Its protein is CASSKGSSSDTQYF. The chain recombines TRBV11-3 with TRBJ2-3, with D possibly TRBD2 on 5 matching bases. V shed 6 bases and J shed 4 bases, with 14 bases lying between them. The CDR3 is made up of 14 amino acids. Germline CDR1 and CDR2: SGHNT and YENEEA.

This clonotype was observed a few times. The J gene is TRBJ2-1, the V gene TRBV6-1; TRBD1 aligns across 10 bases. The CDR3 length is 16 residues. Germline-derived CDR1 and CDR2 are MNHNS and SASEGT. Trimming took 6 bases from V and 7 from J; bases not matched to a gene: 12. The CDR3 spells CASRERPGQGVNEQFF. The CDR3 DNA sequence: TGTGCCAGCAGGGAAAGGCCCGGACAGGGGGTAAATGAGCAGTTCTTC.

This clonotype has just a few counts. The gene calls are TRBV6-1 and TRBJ2-7; 7 bases align to TRBD2. CDR3 length: 12 residues. The V and J ends lost 8 bases and 9 bases, in that order; junction bases with no gene match: 10. From germline, CDR1 is MNHNS and CDR2 SASEGT. Here the CDR3 reads CASRGGPLAQYF. CDR3 DNA: TGTGCCAGCCGGGGAGGGCCCCTCGCGCAGTACTTC.

This clonotype was detected ten times or more. The chain employs TRBV4-2 and TRBJ1-1; a possible D gene is TRBD1 (5 bases). Germline V gives CDR1 LGHNA, CDR2 YNFKEQ. V shed 5 bases and J shed 5 bases, with 18 bases lying between them. This CDR3 comprises 15 residues. The CDR3 sequence: CASSVQDTDGTEAFF. The CDR3 DNA sequence: TGTGCCAGCAGCGTACAGGACACGGACGGGACTGAAGCTTTCTTT.

A few counts support this clonotype. V and J are TRBV3-1 and TRBJ2-1; 14 bases line up with TRBD2. Trimming cost V 4 bases and J 4 bases; bases outside gene matches: 6. CDR1 and CDR2 from the germline V gene are LGHDT and YNNKEL (reference sequence). The CDR3 is 17 residues long. Here the CDR3 reads CASSPTSGRALYNEQFF. The CDR3, as DNA: TGTGCCAGCAGCCCGACTAGCGGGAGGGCCTTATACAATGAGCAGTTCTTC.

This clonotype was seen many times. The chain has TRBV7-9 and TRBJ2-3; the D gene is possibly TRBD1 (6 bases). The V end was cut by 5 bases, the J end by 2 bases, with 14 bases between. This CDR3 comprises 15 residues. In germline, CDR1 is SEHNR, CDR2 FQNEAQ (reference sequence). For the CDR3, the DNA is TGTGCCAGCAGCCGAACAGGGACCTCCACAGATACGCAGTATTTT. This codes for CASSRTGTSTDTQYF.

V usage is TRBV20-1 and J usage is TRBJ1-2; 7 bases line up with TRBD1. J gave up 4 bases and V 4 bases, and 6 bases lay outside the gene matches. Per the germline V gene, CDR1 is DFQATT and CDR2 is SNEGSKA (reference sequence). The CDR3 length is 13 residues. The CDR3 protein is CSAKGAWAYGYTF. The CDR3 DNA follows: TGCAGTGCTAAGGGGGCTTGGGCCTATGGCTACACCTTC.

There are a few counts of this clonotype. The V call is TRBV2, the J call TRBJ2-2, with D uncertain. V was cut by 9 bases and J by 8 bases, with 10 bases left in between. CDR1 is SNHLY, CDR2 FYNNEI, per germline. The CDR3 spans 11 residues. CDR3 protein: CASTDPGELFF. The CDR3 nucleotides are TGTGCCAGTACAGACCCGGGGGAGCTGTTTTTT.

Many counts were recorded for this clonotype. CDR3 in DNA: TGTGCCATCGCCGGGGAAGAGAGAACTCACCTCCACTTT. Its protein product is CAIAGEERTHLHF. The gene calls are TRBV10-3 and TRBJ1-6; D unresolved. The CDR3 has 13 residues. Per germline, CDR1 ENHRY and CDR2 SYGVKD. Trimming pared 8 bases from V and 15 bases from J, leaving 20 bases between.

This chain joins TRBV20-1 and TRBJ2-7; 7 bases agree with TRBD1. The ends lost 6 bases at V and 7 bases at J; junction bases unmatched: 18. This CDR3 spans 15 amino acids. Germline values: CDR1 DFQATT, CDR2 SNEGSKA (reference sequence). This chain's CDR3 is CSASSAVRGLFEQYF. The DNA of the CDR3 is TGCAGTGCCTCCAGCGCGGTGAGGGGGCTTTTTGAGCAGTACTTC.

At least ten counts were recorded for this clonotype. The chain uses TRBV30 and TRBJ2-3; D remains unclear. The V end was cut by 3 bases, the J end by 0 bases, with 13 bases between. The germline gives CDR1 GTSNPN, CDR2 SVGIG (reference sequence). The CDR3 runs 15 residues. CDR3 protein: CAWSPFGTSTDTQYF. Here the CDR3 DNA reads TGTGCCTGGAGCCCTTTCGGAACTAGCACAGATACGCAGTATTTT.